The 6 T cell receptor beta chains below were found in one sample sequenced in a study of radiation and T cells in renal cell carcinoma. Assay used: immunoSEQ multiplex PCR; TCRdb lists only in-frame clones, some missing. Of around 76,000 clones listed, over 80% are singletons. Time point here: blood 2 weeks post-SBRT. Stated treatment: 15 Gy SBRT to primary tumor, nephrectomy 4 weeks later. Specimen: blood, collected from a patient whose treatment included radiotherapy and nephrectomy. Receptor source: a man between 60 and 75 years old with renal cell carcinoma.

V usage is TRBV10-3 and J usage is TRBJ2-5, with D tentatively TRBD1 (6 bases). CDR3 length: 14 residues. In germline, CDR1 is ENHRY, CDR2 SYGVKD. Trimming removed 5 bases at V and 5 bases at J, with 15 bases between. CDR3: CAISSGHRAETQYF. The CDR3 DNA is TGTGCCATCAGTTCGGGCCACAGGGCGGAGACCCAGTACTTC.

This chain connects TRBV5-1 to TRBJ1-2; 9 bases map to TRBD1. The CDR3 sequence is 15 residues long. Trimming cost V 5 bases and J 8 bases; bases outside gene matches: 13. Germline assignment: CDR1 SGHRS and CDR2 YFSETQ. As DNA, the CDR3 is TGCGCCAGCAGTCTCAATGAACAGGGGGCGGAGGGCTACACCTTC. Translated, it gives CASSLNEQGAEGYTF.

V gene TRBV4-1 combines with J gene TRBJ1-4; tentatively, D is TRBD1 (6 bases). Germline V gene data show CDR1 as MGHRA and CDR2 as YSYEKL. CDR3 size: 15 residues. The V and J ends lost 2 bases and 5 bases respectively, with 12 bases between them. The CDR3 loop is CASSQQEGTNEKLFF. The DNA for the CDR3 is TGCGCCAGCAGCCAACAGGAGGGGACAAATGAAAAACTGTTTTTT.

The chain employs TRBV18 and TRBJ2-7; unclear D gene. V lost 4 bases, J lost 1 base, and 8 bases lay in between. This CDR3 comprises 13 residues. Germline V lookup: CDR1 KGHSH, CDR2 LQKENI. CDR3 loop: CASSLSGSYEQYF. CDR3 in DNA: TGTGCCAGCTCACTGTCAGGATCCTACGAGCAGTACTTC.

The J gene is TRBJ2-7, the V gene TRBV5-1, with TRBD1 matching over 7 bases. This CDR3 is built from 15 residues. V was clipped by 0 bases and J by 2 bases; unmatched bases: 5. Germline V gene lookup returns CDR1 SGHRS and CDR2 YFSETQ. CDR3 nucleotides: TGCGCCAGCAGCTTGGAGACAGGGAGTGCCTACGAGCAGTACTTC. It translates to CASSLETGSAYEQYF.

The chain recombines TRBV5-4 with TRBJ2-7, with D tentatively TRBD1 (6 bases). V lost 0 bases and J 4 bases, leaving 17 bases between the germline ends. Germline values: CDR1 SGHNT, CDR2 YYREEE (reference sequence). The CDR3 spans 16 residues. This chain's CDR3 is CASSLAGQEGVYEQYF. The CDR3, as DNA: TGTGCCAGCAGCTTGGCCGGGCAAGAGGGGGTATACGAGCAGTACTTC. Full variable domain (outside the CDR3, taken from reference TRBV5-4 and TRBJ2-7): ETGVTQSPTHLIKTRGQQVTLRCSSQSGHNTVSWYQQALGQGPQFIFQYYREEENGRGNFPPRFSGLQFPNYSSELNVNALELDDSALYLCASSLAGQEGVYEQYFGPGTRLTVT.